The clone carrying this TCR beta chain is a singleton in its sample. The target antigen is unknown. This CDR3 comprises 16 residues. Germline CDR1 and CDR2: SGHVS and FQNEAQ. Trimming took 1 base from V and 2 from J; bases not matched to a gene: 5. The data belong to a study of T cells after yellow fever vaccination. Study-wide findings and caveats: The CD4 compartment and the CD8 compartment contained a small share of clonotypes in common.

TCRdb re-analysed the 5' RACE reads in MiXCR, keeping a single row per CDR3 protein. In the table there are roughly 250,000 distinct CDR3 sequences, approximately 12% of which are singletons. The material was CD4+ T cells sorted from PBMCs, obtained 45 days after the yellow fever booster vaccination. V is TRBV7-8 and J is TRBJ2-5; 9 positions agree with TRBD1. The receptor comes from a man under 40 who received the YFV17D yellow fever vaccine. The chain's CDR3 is CASSLVTGQGQETQYF. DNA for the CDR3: TGTGCCAGCAGCTTAGTTACCGGACAGGGGCAAGAGACCCAGTACTTC.